This T cell receptor beta chain comes out of a study of cytomegalovirus exposure and HLA in healthy donors. In the study overall: In an early release, HLA-typed donors contributed roughly 85 million unique TCR sequences. General study results and limits: A missense DCLRE1C variant was associated with V- and J-gene trimming of TCR beta chains in a later analysis, and an independent cohort replicated the association.

A word on this clone: The antigen is undetermined.

PCR involved 60 Vbeta and 13 Jbeta primers. The assay was immunoSEQ multiplex PCR, and TCRdb's table has in-frame clones only and misses some. The repertoire includes about 160,000 clones, approximately 86% of them detected once, and approximately 2% sits in the top ten. The CDR3 runs 15 residues. Per germline, CDR1 KGHSH and CDR2 LQKENI. J was trimmed by 8 bases and V by 4 bases; bases with no gene match: 11. This chain links TRBV18 with TRBJ2-1, with 7 bases identical to TRBD2. This receptor was identified in a woman aged 18-30 years in good health and CMV-seronegative. Sequenced: PBMCs. CDR3 nucleotide sequence: TGTGCCAGCTCACGTAGAACCGTAGCGGGTGATGAGCAGTTCTTC. Protein: CASSRRTVAGDEQFF.